This entry lists 19 T cell receptor beta chains sequenced from one sample in a study of blood T cell repertoires in COVID-19. Method: immunoSEQ multiplex PCR; TCRdb's copy keeps in-frame clones and lacks some. In the table there are over 200,000 clones, about 90% of which are singletons. Sequencing used peripheral blood. The receptor source for this set is a man aged 60-69 years with COVID-19, enrolled during active disease.

This rearrangement joins TRBV5-1 to TRBJ1-1, with 9 bases matching TRBD1. This CDR3 has 15 residues. Looked up from germline, CDR1 is SGHRS and CDR2 is YFSETQ. Trimming took 7 bases from V and 1 from J; bases not matched to a gene: 8. The CDR3 loop is CASSSMGQGNTEAFF. CDR3 nucleotide sequence: TGCGCCAGCTCTTCAATGGGACAGGGGAACACTGAAGCTTTCTTT.

This clone is a singleton in its sample. The V and J genes are TRBV5-4 and TRBJ2-5; 9 bases agree with TRBD2. The ends lost 4 bases at V and 4 bases at J; junction bases unmatched: 8. The CDR3 spans 15 residues. Germline lookup yields CDR1 SGHNT and CDR2 YYREEE (reference sequence). The CDR3 protein is CASSLRAGGGETQYF. CDR3 nucleotide sequence: TGTGCCAGCAGCCTCCGAGCGGGGGGCGGAGAGACCCAGTACTTC.

This CDR3 reads CSVAEQGTGYTF. CDR3 nucleotide sequence: TGCAGCGTTGCAGAACAGGGGACCGGCTACACCTTC. This chain links TRBV29-1 with TRBJ1-2; 7 nucleotides line up with TRBD1. The V and J ends lost 4 bases and 8 bases, in that order; junction bases with no gene match: 7. Germline V gene lookup returns CDR1 SQVTM and CDR2 ANQGSEA. This CDR3 has 12 amino acids.

V is TRBV30 and J is TRBJ1-1; weak D call: TRBD1 (5 bases). V lost 7 bases and J 1 base, leaving 13 bases between the germline ends. The germline V gene has CDR1 GTSNPN and CDR2 SVGIG (reference sequence). The CDR3 covers 13 residues. The CDR3 region has the DNA TGTGCCTCAAGACCACAGGAGAACACTGAAGCTTTCTTT. As protein: CASRPQENTEAFF. Combining the CDR3 with reference TRBV30 and TRBJ1-1 gives the whole variable domain SQTIHQWPATLVQPVGSPLSLECTVEGTSNPNLYWYRQAAGRGLQLLFYSVGIGQISSEVPQNLSASRPQDRQFILSSKKLLLSDSGFYLCASRPQENTEAFFGQGTRLTVV.

This chain links TRBV7-9 with TRBJ1-2; tentatively, D is TRBD1 (6 bases). The CDR3 has 12 residues. Per the germline V gene, CDR1 is SEHNR and CDR2 is FQNEAQ (reference sequence). Between the trimmed V and J ends, which lost 5 bases and 8 bases, there was a span of 12 bases. CDR3 in DNA: TGTGCCAGCAGCCCAGGGGTTTTGGGCTACACCTTC. Amino acids: CASSPGVLGYTF.

This clone was counted once. This chain uses TRBV6-5 with TRBJ2-1; the D gene is possibly TRBD2 (6 bases). The V gene lost 2 bases and the J gene lost 0 bases, with 11 bases spanning the gap. Germline V lookup: CDR1 MNHEY, CDR2 SVGAGI. This CDR3 contains 16 residues. In nucleotides, the CDR3 is TGTGCCAGCAGTTACGAGGGCGGGGTCTCCTACAATGAGCAGTTCTTC. Its protein is CASSYEGGVSYNEQFF.

This chain uses TRBV5-5 with TRBJ1-1; 10 bases align to TRBD1. This CDR3 is 17 amino acids long. CDR1 is SGHKS, CDR2 YYEKEE, per germline (reference sequence). V lost 4 bases and J lost 0; bases outside the gene matches: 9. CDR3: CASSLRDRGLLNTEAFF. CDR3 in DNA: TGTGCCAGCAGCCTCCGGGACAGGGGCCTTTTGAACACTGAAGCTTTCTTT. Together with reference TRBV5-5 and TRBJ1-1, the CDR3 gives the full variable domain: DAGVTQSPTHLIKTRGQQVTLRCSPISGHKSVSWYQQVLGQGPQFIFQYYEKEERGRGNFPDRFSARQFPNYSSELNVNALLLGDSALYLCASSLRDRGLLNTEAFFGQGTRLTVV.

This sequence joins TRBV7-9 and TRBJ2-5; D is perhaps TRBD1 (6 bases). The CDR3 has 14 residues. Trimming pared 4 bases from V and 5 bases from J, leaving 14 bases between. Germline CDR1 SEHNR, CDR2 FQNEAQ (reference sequence). The DNA of the CDR3 is TGTGCCAGCAGCTCCACAGGGTTAGGGGAGACCCAGTACTTC. Its translation: CASSSTGLGETQYF.

This sequence joins TRBV5-1 and TRBJ2-7, with 9 nucleotides matching TRBD1. Germline V CDR1 and CDR2: SGHRS, YFSETQ. Losses at the gene ends were 0 bases for V and 5 bases for J; bases not matched to a gene: 6. CDR3 length: 15 amino acids. The CDR3 region is CASSLEGTGHDEQYF. CDR3 in DNA: TGCGCCAGCAGCTTGGAAGGGACAGGGCATGACGAGCAGTACTTC. Variable domain in full (rest from reference TRBV5-1 and TRBJ2-7): KAGVTQTPRYLIKTRGQQVTLSCSPISGHRSVSWYQQTPGQGLQFLFEYFSETQRNKGNFPGRFSGRQFSNSRSEMNVSTLELGDSALYLCASSLEGTGHDEQYFGPGTRLTVT.

The rearrangement links TRBV5-8 to TRBJ1-5, with D maybe TRBD1 (5 bases). The ends were cut back, 5 bases at V and 1 base at J, with 16 bases in the middle. Germline assignment: CDR1 SGHTS and CDR2 YDEGEE. This CDR3 comprises 16 residues. The CDR3 loop is CASRVGHLGSNQPQHF. The DNA for the CDR3 is TGTGCCAGCAGGGTGGGGCACCTAGGCAGCAATCAGCCCCAGCATTTT.

This clone has just one count. This sequence joins TRBV7-2 and TRBJ2-1; 11 nucleotides match TRBD2. Looked up from germline, CDR1 is SGHTA and CDR2 is FQGNSA. The CDR3 is made up of 15 amino acids. Trimming took 6 bases from V and 0 from J; bases not matched to a gene: 1. The CDR3 bases are TGTGCCAGCAGTAGCGGGGGGGGCTCCTACAATGAGCAGTTCTTC. This sequence encodes CASSSGGGSYNEQFF.

The CDR3 coding sequence is TGTGCCAGCAGTATGACAGAAGATTCACCCCTCCACTTT. Translated, it gives CASSMTEDSPLHF. This sequence joins TRBV5-4 and TRBJ1-6; TRBD1 is a possible D gene (5 bases). This CDR3 is 13 amino acids long. V lost 5 bases and J lost 8, with 11 bases in between. Germline loops: CDR1 SGHNT, CDR2 YYREEE (reference sequence).

The chain has TRBV5-4 and TRBJ2-7; 10 nucleotides align to TRBD2. The ends lost 2 bases at V and 3 bases at J; junction bases unmatched: 8. The CDR3 is 16 amino acids. CDR1 and CDR2 (germline): SGHNT, YYREEE (reference sequence). CDR3 bases: TGTGCCAGCAGCTTCCGTCCTACTAGCGGGATCTACGAGCAGTACTTC. It is translated as CASSFRPTSGIYEQYF. The full variable domain, in which reference TRBV5-4 and TRBJ2-7 provide the parts outside the CDR3, is ETGVTQSPTHLIKTRGQQVTLRCSSQSGHNTVSWYQQALGQGPQFIFQYYREEENGRGNFPPRFSGLQFPNYSSELNVNALELDDSALYLCASSFRPTSGIYEQYFGPGTRLTVT.

The V call is TRBV5-5, the J call TRBJ2-3; a possible D gene is TRBD2 (6 bases). Trimming took off 3 bases at V and 2 bases at J, with 22 bases between the two ends. Germline CDR1 reads SGHKS; CDR2 reads YYEKEE (reference sequence). The CDR3 contains 18 residues. The CDR3 DNA is TGTGCCAGCAGCTCTCTAGCGTGGTTCCCCCGAAACACAGATACGCAGTATTTT. This sequence encodes CASSSLAWFPRNTDTQYF.

The chain links TRBV6-1 to TRBJ2-1; TRBD1 matches at 7 bases. CDR3 length: 16 amino acids. The ends lost 3 bases at V and 0 bases at J; junction bases unmatched: 5. From germline, CDR1 is MNHNS and CDR2 SASEGT. CDR3: CASSDEGANSYNEQFF. The CDR3 DNA reads TGTGCCAGCAGTGACGAGGGGGCTAACTCCTACAATGAGCAGTTCTTC.

The chain employs TRBV18 and TRBJ1-2; 7 nucleotides align to TRBD1. From germline, CDR1 is KGHSH and CDR2 LQKENI. This CDR3 has 17 amino acids. V gave up 4 bases and J gave up 8 bases; unmatched junction bases: 19. The CDR3 here is CASSRPGQTSKMGGYTF. CDR3 DNA: TGTGCCAGCTCACGACCGGGACAGACCTCGAAAATGGGAGGCTACACCTTC.

The chain joins TRBV4-3 to TRBJ1-4, with TRBD1 matching 9 bases. This CDR3 is built from 16 residues. Trimming at V came to 1 base and at J to 5 bases, leaving 5 bases not matched to a gene. Germline CDR1 and CDR2: LGHNA and YSLEER. This CDR3 reads CASSQGPGQGNEKLFF. The DNA for the CDR3 is TGCGCCAGCAGCCAAGGACCGGGACAGGGAAATGAAAAACTGTTTTTT.

The chain carries TRBV27 and TRBJ1-1; D is possibly TRBD1 (6 bases). CDR1 MNHEY and CDR2 SMNVEV come from the germline V gene (reference sequence). This CDR3 spans 13 amino acids. Trimming removed 5 bases at V and 9 bases at J, with 16 bases between. This chain's CDR3 is CASSPSQGIKAFF. The CDR3 DNA sequence: TGTGCCAGCAGTCCGTCTCAGGGGATTAAAGCTTTCTTT.

The chain uses TRBV6-5 and TRBJ2-2; a possible D gene is TRBD1 (5 bases). Germline V gene lookup returns CDR1 MNHEY and CDR2 SVGAGI. The CDR3 covers 13 residues. V was trimmed by 11 bases and J by 0 bases, leaving 10 bases between them. The CDR3 here is CALGAPNTGELFF. CDR3 in DNA: TGTGCCTTAGGGGCCCCGAACACCGGGGAGCTGTTTTTT.